A single sample is the source of the 9 T cell receptor beta chains below, sequenced in a study of T cells in Graves' hyperthyroidism and ophthalmopathy. Using RNA transcripts as the source, TCR beta CDR3 regions were amplified. Primed by the HTBI set, a first-round RT-PCR was run on the TCR CDR3. TCRdb reprocessed the multiplex PCR reads via MiXCR and lists one record per CDR3 protein. This table has some 270,000 distinct CDR3 sequences, less than 15% appearing once. Sequencing used blood. These receptors originate from a woman aged 25 to 39 with Graves' hyperthyroidism that later progressed to Graves' ophthalmopathy.

This clonotype has ten or more counts. V is TRBV7-9 and J is TRBJ1-1; D not certain. This CDR3 is 13 amino acids long. Germline CDR1 SEHNR, CDR2 FQNEAQ (reference sequence). V was trimmed by 2 bases and J by 3 bases, leaving 7 bases between them. CDR3 coding DNA: TGTGCCAGCAGCTTAAGAACAGACACTGAAGCTTTCTTT. Amino acids: CASSLRTDTEAFF.

The rearrangement uses TRBV19 and TRBJ2-1, with 9 bases aligning to TRBD2. V dropped 3 bases and J dropped 8; count of bases not matched to a gene: 5. CDR3 size: 14 residues. Looked up from germline, CDR1 is LNHDA and CDR2 is SQIVND (reference sequence). The CDR3 nucleotides are TGTGCCAGTAGTATTCTTAGCGGGAGAGATGAGCAGTTCTTC. Protein product: CASSILSGRDEQFF.

Points on this clonotype: This may be a read error, as it is one base from a much larger clone. This chain uses TRBV18 with TRBJ1-6; a possible D gene is TRBD1 (6 bases). CDR1 KGHSH and CDR2 LQKENI come from the germline V gene. Trimming took 7 bases from V and 5 from J, leaving 18 bases between them. The CDR3 covers 16 residues. CDR3 in amino acids: CASFLLGTLDNSPLHF. CDR3 sequence (DNA): TGTGCCAGCTTCCTTCTGGGGACACTGGATAATTCACCCCTCCACTTT.

The V gene is TRBV18, the J gene TRBJ1-5; TRBD1 matches at 7 bases. This CDR3 comprises 15 residues. CDR1 KGHSH and CDR2 LQKENI come from the germline V gene. J was trimmed by 3 bases and V by 3 bases; bases with no gene match: 5. The CDR3 DNA reads as TGTGCCAGCTCACCGACAGGGAGGAACAATCAGCCCCAGCATTTT. Its translation is CASSPTGRNNQPQHF.

In this sample, this clonotype turned up a few times. A single base separates this from a much larger clone, so it may be a read error. This chain connects TRBV20-1 to TRBJ2-3, with D maybe TRBD2 (6 bases). The CDR3 sequence is 16 residues long. CDR1 and CDR2 from the germline V gene are DFQATT and SNEGSKA (reference sequence). Trimming cost V 6 bases and J 4 bases, with 23 bases left between them. CDR3 bases: TGCAGTGCCACCCCCGGGACTGGGCACCCCCCAGATACGCAGTATTTT. Translated, it gives CSATPGTGHPPDTQYF.

This clonotype was observed a few times. The chain links TRBV19 to TRBJ1-6; D is unclear. Germline CDR1 is LNHDA and CDR2 is SQIVND (reference sequence). V shed 3 bases and J shed 1 base, with 13 bases lying between them. The CDR3 consists of 17 residues. The CDR3 spells CASSINKDASYNSPLHF. CDR3 DNA: TGTGCCAGTAGTATTAATAAGGATGCGTCCTATAATTCACCCCTCCACTTT.

At least ten counts were recorded for this clonotype. The chain has TRBV6-5 and TRBJ2-2; D gene ambiguous. The CDR3 is made up of 16 amino acids. Germline V CDR1 and CDR2: MNHEY, SVGAGI. The V end was cut by 2 bases, the J end by 3 bases, with 13 bases between. CDR3 DNA sequence: TGTGCCAGCAGTTACGAACACCGTCAGTACACCGGGGAGCTGTTTTTT. Its translation is CASSYEHRQYTGELFF.

This clonotype was seen at least ten times. CDR3 residues: CSARDRQGYYEQYF. CDR3 sequence (DNA): TGCAGTGCTAGAGATCGACAGGGGTACTACGAGCAGTACTTC. The chain couples TRBV20-1 to TRBJ2-7, with 8 bases that match TRBD1. Germline trimming cut 0 bases from V and 3 bases from J; bases unmatched to any gene: 4. The V gene's germline CDR1 is DFQATT and CDR2 SNEGSKA (reference sequence). This CDR3 spans 14 amino acids.

This chain connects TRBV9 to TRBJ2-5; 9 nucleotides agree with TRBD2. The CDR3 loop spans 14 amino acids. J was trimmed by 7 bases and V by 3 bases; bases with no gene match: 7. The germline V gene has CDR1 SGDLS and CDR2 YYNGEE. For the CDR3, the DNA is TGTGCCAGCAGCGAGACTAGCGGCTTTGGGACCCAGTACTTC. It yields the protein CASSETSGFGTQYF.